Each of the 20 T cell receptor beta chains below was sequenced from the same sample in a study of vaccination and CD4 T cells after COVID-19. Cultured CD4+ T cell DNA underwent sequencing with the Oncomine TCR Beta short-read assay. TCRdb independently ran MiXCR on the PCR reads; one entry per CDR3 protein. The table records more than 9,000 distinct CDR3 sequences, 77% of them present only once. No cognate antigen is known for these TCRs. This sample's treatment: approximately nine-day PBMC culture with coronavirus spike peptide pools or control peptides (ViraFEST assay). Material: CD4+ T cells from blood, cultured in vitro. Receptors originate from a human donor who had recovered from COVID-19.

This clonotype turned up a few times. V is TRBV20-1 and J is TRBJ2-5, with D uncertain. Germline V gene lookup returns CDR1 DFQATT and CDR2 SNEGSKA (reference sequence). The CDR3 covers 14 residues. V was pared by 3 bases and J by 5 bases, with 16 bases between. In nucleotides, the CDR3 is TGCAGTGCTAGTGTATCGGTCTCTCGGGAGACCCAGTACTTC. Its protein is CSASVSVSRETQYF.

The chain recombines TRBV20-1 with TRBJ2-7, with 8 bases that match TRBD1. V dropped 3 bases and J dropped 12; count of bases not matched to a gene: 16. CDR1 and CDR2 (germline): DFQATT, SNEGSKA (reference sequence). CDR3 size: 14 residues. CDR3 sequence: CSASVRQGTHLLYF. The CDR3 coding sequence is TGCAGTGCTAGTGTGCGACAGGGGACACACCTGTTGTACTTC.

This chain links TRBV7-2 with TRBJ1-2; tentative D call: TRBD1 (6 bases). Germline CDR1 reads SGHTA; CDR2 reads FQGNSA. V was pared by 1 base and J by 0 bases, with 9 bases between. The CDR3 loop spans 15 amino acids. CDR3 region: CASSLEQGPNYGYTF. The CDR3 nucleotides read TGTGCCAGCAGCTTAGAACAGGGACCTAACTATGGCTACACCTTC.

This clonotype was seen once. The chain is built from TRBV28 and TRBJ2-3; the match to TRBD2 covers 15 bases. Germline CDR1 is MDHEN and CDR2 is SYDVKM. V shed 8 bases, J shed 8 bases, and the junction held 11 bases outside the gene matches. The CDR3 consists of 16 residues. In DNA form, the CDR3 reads TGTGCCAGCCAAGTGGGGACTAGCGGGGGGCAGGGTACGCAGTATTTT. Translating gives CASQVGTSGGQGTQYF. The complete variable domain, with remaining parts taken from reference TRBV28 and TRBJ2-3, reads DVKVTQSSRYLVKRTGEKVFLECVQDMDHENMFWYRQDPGLGLRLIYFSYDVKMKEKGDIPEGYSVSREKKERFSLILESASTNQTSMYLCASQVGTSGGQGTQYFGPGTRLTVL.

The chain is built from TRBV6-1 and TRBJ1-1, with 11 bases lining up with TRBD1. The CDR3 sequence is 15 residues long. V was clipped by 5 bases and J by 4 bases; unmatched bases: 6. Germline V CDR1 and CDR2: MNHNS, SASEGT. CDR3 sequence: CASSSHGTGGTEAFF. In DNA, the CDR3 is TGTGCCAGCAGTAGCCACGGGACAGGGGGCACTGAAGCTTTCTTT.

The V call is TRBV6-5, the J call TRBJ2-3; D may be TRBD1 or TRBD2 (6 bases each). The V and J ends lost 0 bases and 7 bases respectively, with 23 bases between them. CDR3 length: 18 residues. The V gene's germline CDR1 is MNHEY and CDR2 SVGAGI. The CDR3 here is CASSYSRSGASAMNTQYF. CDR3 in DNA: TGTGCCAGCAGTTACTCCCGGTCGGGGGCCTCCGCTATGAATACGCAGTATTTT.

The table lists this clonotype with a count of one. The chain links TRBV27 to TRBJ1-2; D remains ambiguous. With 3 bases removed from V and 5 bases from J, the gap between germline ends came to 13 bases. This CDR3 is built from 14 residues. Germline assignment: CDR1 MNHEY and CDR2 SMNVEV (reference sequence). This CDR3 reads CASSFRRVGYGYTF. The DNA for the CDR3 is TGTGCCAGCAGTTTTCGTCGGGTCGGTTATGGCTACACCTTC.

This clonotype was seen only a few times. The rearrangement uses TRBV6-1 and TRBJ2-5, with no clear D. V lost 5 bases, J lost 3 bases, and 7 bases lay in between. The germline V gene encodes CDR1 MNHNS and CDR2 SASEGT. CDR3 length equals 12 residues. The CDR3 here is CASSTREETQYF. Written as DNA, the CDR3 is TGTGCCAGCAGTACCCGGGAAGAGACCCAGTACTTC.

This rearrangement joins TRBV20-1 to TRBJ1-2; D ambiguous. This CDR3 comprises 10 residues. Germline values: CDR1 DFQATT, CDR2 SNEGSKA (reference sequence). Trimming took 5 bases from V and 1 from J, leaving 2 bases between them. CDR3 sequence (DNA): TGCAGTGCTTTTAACTATGGCTACACCTTC. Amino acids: CSAFNYGYTF.

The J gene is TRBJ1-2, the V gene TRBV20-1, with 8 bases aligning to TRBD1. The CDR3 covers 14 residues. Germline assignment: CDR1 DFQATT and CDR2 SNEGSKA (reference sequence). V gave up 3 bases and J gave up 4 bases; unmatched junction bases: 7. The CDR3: CSASDRGTRYGYTF. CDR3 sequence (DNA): TGCAGTGCTAGCGACAGGGGTACACGCTATGGCTACACCTTC.

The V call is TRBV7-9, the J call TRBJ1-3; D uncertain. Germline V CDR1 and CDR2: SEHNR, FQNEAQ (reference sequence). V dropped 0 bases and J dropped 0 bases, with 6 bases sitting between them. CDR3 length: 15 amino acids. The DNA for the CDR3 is TGTGCCAGCAGCTTAGCCGACTTCTCTGGAAACACCATATATTTT. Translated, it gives CASSLADFSGNTIYF.

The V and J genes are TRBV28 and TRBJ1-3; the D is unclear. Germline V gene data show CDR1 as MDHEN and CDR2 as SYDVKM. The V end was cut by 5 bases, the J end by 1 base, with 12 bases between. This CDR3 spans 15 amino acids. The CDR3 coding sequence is TGTGCCAGCAGTGCCCAAGTTTGGTCTGGAAACACCATATATTTT. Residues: CASSAQVWSGNTIYF. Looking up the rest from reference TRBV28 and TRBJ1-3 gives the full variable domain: DVKVTQSSRYLVKRTGEKVFLECVQDMDHENMFWYRQDPGLGLRLIYFSYDVKMKEKGDIPEGYSVSREKKERFSLILESASTNQTSMYLCASSAQVWSGNTIYFGEGSWLTVV.

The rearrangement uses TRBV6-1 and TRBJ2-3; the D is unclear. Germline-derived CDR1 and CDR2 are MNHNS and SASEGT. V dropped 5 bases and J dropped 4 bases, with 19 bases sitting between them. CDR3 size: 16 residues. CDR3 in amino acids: CASSLLASASPDTQYF. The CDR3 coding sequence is TGTGCCAGCAGTCTTTTAGCATCGGCTTCCCCAGATACGCAGTATTTT.

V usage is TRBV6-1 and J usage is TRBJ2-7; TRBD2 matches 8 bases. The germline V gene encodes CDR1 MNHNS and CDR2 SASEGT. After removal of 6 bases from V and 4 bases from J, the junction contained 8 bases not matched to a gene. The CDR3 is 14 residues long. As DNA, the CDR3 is TGTGCCAGCAGCAACGGGAGGGAGCGGTACGAGCAGTACTTC. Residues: CASSNGRERYEQYF.

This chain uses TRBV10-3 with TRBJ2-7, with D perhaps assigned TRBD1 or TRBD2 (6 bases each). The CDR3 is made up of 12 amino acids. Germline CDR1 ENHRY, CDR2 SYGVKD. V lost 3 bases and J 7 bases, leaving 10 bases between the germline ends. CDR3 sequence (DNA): TGTGCCATCAGTGAAGTAGGGGGGGAGCAGTACTTC. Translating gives CAISEVGGEQYF.

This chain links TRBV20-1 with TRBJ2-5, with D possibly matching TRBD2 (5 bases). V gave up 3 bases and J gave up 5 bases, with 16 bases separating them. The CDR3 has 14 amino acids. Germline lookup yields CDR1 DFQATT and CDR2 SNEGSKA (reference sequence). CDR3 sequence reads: CSARSQYRGETQYF. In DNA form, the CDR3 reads TGCAGTGCTAGGTCCCAGTATAGAGGGGAGACCCAGTACTTC.

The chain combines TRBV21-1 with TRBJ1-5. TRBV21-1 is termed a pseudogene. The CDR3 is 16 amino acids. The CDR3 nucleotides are TGTGCCAGCAGCAAAGAAGTGCGGCGAACCTATCAGCCCCAGCATTTT. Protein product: CASSKEVRRTYQPQHF.

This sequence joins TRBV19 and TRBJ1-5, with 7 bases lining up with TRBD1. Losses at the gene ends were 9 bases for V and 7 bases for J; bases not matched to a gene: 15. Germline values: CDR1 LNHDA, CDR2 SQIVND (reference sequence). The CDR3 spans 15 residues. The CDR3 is CASKADTGVRQPQHF. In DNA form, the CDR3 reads TGTGCCAGCAAAGCGGATACAGGGGTGAGACAGCCCCAGCATTTT.

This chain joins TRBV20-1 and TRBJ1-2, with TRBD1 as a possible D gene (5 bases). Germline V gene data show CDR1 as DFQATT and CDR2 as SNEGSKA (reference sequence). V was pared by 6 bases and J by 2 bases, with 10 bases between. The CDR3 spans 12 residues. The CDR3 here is CSAKTGNYGYTF. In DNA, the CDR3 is TGCAGTGCCAAAACAGGCAACTATGGCTACACCTTC.

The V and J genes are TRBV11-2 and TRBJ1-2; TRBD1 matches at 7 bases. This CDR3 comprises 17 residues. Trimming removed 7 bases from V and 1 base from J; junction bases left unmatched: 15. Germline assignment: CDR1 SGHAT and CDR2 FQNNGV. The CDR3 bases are TGTGCCAGCACCACCCAAGGGACAGTTCAGTTTAACTATGGCTACACCTTC. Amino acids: CASTTQGTVQFNYGYTF.